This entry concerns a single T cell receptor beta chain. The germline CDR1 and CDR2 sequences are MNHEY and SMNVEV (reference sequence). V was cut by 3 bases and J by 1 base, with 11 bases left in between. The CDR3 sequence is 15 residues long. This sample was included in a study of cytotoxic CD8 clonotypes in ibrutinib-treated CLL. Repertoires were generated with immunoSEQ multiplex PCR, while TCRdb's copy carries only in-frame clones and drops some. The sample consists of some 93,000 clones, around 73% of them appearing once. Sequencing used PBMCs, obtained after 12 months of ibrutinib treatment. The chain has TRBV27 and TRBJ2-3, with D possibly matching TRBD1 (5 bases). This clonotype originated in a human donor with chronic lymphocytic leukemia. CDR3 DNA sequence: TGTGCCAGCAGTTTGGACCTAGGGGGCACAGATACGCAGTATTTT. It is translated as CASSLDLGGTDTQYF.